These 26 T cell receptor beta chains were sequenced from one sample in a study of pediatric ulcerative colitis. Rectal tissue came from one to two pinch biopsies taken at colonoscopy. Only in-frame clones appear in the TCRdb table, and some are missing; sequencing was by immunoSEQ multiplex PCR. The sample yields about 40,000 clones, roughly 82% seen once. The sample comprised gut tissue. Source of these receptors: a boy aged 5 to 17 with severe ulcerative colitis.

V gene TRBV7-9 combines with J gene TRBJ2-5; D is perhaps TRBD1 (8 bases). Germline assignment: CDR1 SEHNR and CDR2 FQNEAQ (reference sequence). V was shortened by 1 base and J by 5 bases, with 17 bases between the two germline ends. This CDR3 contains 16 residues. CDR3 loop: CASSLGLQGGMETQYF. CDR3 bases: TGTGCCAGCAGCTTAGGGCTACAGGGGGGGATGGAGACCCAGTACTTC.

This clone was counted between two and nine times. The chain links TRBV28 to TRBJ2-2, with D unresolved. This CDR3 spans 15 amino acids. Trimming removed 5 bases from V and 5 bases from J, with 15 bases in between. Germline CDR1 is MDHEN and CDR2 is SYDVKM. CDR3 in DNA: TGTGCCAGCAGTCAAACGTCCGAAACGACCGGGGAGCTGTTTTTT. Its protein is CASSQTSETTGELFF.

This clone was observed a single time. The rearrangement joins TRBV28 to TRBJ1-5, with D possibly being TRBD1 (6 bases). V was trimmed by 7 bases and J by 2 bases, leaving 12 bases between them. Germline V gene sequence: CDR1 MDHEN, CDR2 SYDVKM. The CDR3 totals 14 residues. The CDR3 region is CASKAGAGNQPQHF. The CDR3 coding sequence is TGTGCCAGCAAGGCGGGGGCAGGCAATCAGCCCCAGCATTTT.

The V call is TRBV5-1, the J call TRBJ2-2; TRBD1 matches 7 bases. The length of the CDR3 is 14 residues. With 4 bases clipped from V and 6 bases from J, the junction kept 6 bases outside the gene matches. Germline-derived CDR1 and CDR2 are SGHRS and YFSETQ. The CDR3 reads CASSMDRFAGELFF. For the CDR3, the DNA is TGCGCCAGCAGCATGGACAGGTTCGCCGGGGAGCTGTTTTTT. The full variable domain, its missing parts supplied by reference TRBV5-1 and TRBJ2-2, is KAGVTQTPRYLIKTRGQQVTLSCSPISGHRSVSWYQQTPGQGLQFLFEYFSETQRNKGNFPGRFSGRQFSNSRSEMNVSTLELGDSALYLCASSMDRFAGELFFGEGSRLTVL.

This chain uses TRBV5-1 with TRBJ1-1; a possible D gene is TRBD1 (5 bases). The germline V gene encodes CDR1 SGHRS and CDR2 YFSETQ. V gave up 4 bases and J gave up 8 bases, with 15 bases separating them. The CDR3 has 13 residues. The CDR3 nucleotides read TGCGCCAGCAGCGACCAGGGCGACTGGGAAGCTTTCTTT. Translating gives CASSDQGDWEAFF.

CDR3 in DNA: TGTGCCAGCAGCCGGACAGGGGGCTTCTACGAGCAGTACTTC. Its translation is CASSRTGGFYEQYF. The genes are TRBV7-9 and TRBJ2-7; 11 bases fit TRBD1. CDR1 SEHNR and CDR2 FQNEAQ come from the germline V gene (reference sequence). The CDR3 contains 14 residues. Germline trimming cut 5 bases from V and 3 bases from J; bases unmatched to any gene: 3.

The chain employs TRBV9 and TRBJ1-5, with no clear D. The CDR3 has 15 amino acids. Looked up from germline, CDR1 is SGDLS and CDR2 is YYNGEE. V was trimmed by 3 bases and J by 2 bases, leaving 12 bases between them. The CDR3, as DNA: TGTGCCAGCAGCGCCGGGGATGGGGGCAATCAGCCCCAGCATTTT. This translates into CASSAGDGGNQPQHF.

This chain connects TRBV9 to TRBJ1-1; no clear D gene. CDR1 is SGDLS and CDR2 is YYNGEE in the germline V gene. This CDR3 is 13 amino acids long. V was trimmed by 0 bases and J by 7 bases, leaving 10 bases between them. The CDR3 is CASSVVMGSEAFF. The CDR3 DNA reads TGTGCCAGCAGCGTAGTGATGGGCAGTGAAGCTTTCTTT.

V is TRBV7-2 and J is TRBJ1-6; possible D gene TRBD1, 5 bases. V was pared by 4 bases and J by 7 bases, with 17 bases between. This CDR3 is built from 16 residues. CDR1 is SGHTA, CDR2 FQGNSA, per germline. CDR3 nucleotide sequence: TGTGCCAGCAGCTCCCGTGGGAGCTGGGGCAATTCACCCCTCCACTTT. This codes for CASSSRGSWGNSPLHF. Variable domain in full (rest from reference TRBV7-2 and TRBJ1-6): GAGVSQSPSNKVTEKGKDVELRCDPISGHTALYWYRQSLGQGLEFLIYFQGNSAPDKSGLPSDRFSAERTGGSVSTLTIQRTQQEDSAVYLCASSSRGSWGNSPLHFGNGTRLTVT.

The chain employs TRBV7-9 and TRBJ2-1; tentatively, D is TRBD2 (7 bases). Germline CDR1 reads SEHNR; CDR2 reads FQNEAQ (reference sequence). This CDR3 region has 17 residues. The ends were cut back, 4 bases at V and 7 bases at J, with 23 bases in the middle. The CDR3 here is CASSSLEGRGAGNEQFF. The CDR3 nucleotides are TGTGCCAGCAGCTCACTTGAGGGGAGGGGGGCCGGTAATGAGCAGTTCTTC.

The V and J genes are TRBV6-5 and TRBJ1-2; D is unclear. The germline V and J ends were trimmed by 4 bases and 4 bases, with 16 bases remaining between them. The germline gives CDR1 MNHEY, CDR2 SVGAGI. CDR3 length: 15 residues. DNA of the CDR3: TGTGCCAGCAGTTTCCGGGTCTTCGCCTCCTATGGCTACACCTTC. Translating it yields CASSFRVFASYGYTF.

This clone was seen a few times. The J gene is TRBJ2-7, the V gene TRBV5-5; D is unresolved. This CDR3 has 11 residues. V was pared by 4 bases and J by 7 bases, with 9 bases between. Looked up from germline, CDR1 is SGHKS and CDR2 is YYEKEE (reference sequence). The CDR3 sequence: CASSNPREQYF. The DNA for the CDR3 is TGTGCCAGCAGCAACCCTAGAGAGCAGTACTTC. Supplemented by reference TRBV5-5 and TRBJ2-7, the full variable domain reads DAGVTQSPTHLIKTRGQQVTLRCSPISGHKSVSWYQQVLGQGPQFIFQYYEKEERGRGNFPDRFSARQFPNYSSELNVNALLLGDSALYLCASSNPREQYFGPGTRLTVT.

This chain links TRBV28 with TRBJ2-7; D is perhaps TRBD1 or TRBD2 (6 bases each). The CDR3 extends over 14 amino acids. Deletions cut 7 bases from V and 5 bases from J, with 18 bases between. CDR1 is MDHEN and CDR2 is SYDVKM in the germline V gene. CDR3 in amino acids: CASTDRRRGNEQYF. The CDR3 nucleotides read TGTGCCAGCACCGACAGGCGCCGGGGGAACGAGCAGTACTTC.

CDR3 bases: TGCGCCAGCTCCCAAGTTTTGACAGGGCAAACAACTAATGAAAAACTGTTTTTT. Its translation is CASSQVLTGQTTNEKLFF. The V call is TRBV4-1, the J call TRBJ1-4; 7 bases map to TRBD1. The germline V gene encodes CDR1 MGHRA and CDR2 YSYEKL. CDR3 length: 18 residues. Trimming took 8 bases from V and 0 from J; bases not matched to a gene: 15.

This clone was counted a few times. This CDR3 is CASSLRAEAFF. CDR3 coding DNA: TGTGCCAGCAGCCTAAGGGCTGAAGCTTTCTTT. The chain couples TRBV28 to TRBJ1-1; no reliable D call. The CDR3 totals 11 residues. CDR1 and CDR2 (germline): MDHEN, SYDVKM. V lost 6 bases and J lost 6, with 8 bases in between.

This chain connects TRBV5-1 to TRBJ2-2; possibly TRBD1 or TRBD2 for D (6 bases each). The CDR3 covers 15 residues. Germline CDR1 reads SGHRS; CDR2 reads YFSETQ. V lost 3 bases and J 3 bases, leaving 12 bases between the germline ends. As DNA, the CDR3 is TGCGCCAGCAGCTCGGAGGGGGGTGACACCGGGGAGCTGTTTTTT. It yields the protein CASSSEGGDTGELFF.

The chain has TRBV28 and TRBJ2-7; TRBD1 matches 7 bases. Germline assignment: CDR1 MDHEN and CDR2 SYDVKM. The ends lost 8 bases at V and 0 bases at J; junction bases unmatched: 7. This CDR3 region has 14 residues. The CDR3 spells CASSTHRGSYEQYF. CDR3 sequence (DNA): TGTGCCAGCTCGACTCACAGGGGCTCCTACGAGCAGTACTTC.

The CDR3 loop is CASSFSGTGVNEQFF. The CDR3 DNA sequence: TGCGCCAGCAGCTTCTCCGGGACAGGGGTAAATGAGCAGTTCTTC. The chain recombines TRBV5-1 with TRBJ2-1; 10 bases agree with TRBD1. The CDR3 contains 15 residues. Germline lookup yields CDR1 SGHRS and CDR2 YFSETQ. V lost 2 bases, J lost 7 bases, and 6 bases stayed unmatched.

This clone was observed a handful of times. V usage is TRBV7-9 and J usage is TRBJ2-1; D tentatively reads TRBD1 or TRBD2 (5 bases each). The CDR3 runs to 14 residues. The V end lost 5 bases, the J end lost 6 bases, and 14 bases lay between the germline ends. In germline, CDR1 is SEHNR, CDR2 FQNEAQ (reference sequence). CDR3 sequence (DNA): TGTGCCAGCAGCCTGGGGGTGAGTGGCAATGAGCAGTTCTTC. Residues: CASSLGVSGNEQFF.

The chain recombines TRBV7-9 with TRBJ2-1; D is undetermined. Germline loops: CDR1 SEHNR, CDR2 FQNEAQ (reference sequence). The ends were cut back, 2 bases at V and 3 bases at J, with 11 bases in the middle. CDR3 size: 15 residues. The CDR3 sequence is CASSLILRDYNEQFF. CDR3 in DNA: TGTGCCAGCAGCTTAATCCTGAGAGACTACAATGAGCAGTTCTTC.

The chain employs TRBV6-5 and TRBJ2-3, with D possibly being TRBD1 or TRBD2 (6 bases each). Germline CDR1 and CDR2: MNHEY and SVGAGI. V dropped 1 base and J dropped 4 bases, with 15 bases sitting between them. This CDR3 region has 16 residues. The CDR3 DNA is TGTGCCAGCAGTTACTGGGGGGCTAGCGAAGCAGATACGCAGTATTTT. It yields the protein CASSYWGASEADTQYF.

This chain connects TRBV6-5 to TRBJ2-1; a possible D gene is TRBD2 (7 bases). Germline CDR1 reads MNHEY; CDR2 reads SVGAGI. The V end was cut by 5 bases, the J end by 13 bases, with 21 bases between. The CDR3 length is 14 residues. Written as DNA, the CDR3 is TGTGCCAGCAGTCAAGGACTAGTGGGGGGCCGTCAGTTCTTC. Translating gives CASSQGLVGGRQFF.

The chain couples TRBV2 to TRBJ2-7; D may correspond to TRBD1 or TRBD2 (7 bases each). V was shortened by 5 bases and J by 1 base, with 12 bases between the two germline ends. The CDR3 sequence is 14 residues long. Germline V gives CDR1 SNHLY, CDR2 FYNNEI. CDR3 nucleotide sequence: TGTGCCAGCAGTCCAGGGGGGGAATCCTACGAGCAGTACTTC. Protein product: CASSPGGESYEQYF.

For the CDR3, the DNA is TGTGCCAGCAGGACGGGCACCGGGGAGCTGTTTTTT. This gives the protein CASRTGTGELFF. The chain recombines TRBV6-5 with TRBJ2-2; D is unresolved. The CDR3 runs 12 residues. The germline V gene encodes CDR1 MNHEY and CDR2 SVGAGI. V was clipped by 6 bases and J by 4 bases, with 6 bases between them.

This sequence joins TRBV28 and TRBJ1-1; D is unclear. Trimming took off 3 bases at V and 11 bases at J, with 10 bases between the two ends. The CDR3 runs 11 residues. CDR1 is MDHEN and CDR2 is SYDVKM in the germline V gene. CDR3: CASSFRGRAFF. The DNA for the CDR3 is TGTGCCAGCAGTTTTCGAGGGCGTGCTTTCTTT.

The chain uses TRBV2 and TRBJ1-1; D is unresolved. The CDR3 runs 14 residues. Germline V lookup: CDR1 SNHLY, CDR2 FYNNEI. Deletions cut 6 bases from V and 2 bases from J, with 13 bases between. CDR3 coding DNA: TGTGCCAGCAGACCGACCTTCCCTAACACTGAAGCTTTCTTT. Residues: CASRPTFPNTEAFF. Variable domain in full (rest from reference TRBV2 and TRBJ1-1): EPEVTQTPSHQVTQMGQEVILRCVPISNHLYFYWYRQILGQKVEFLVSFYNNEISEKSEIFDDQFSVERPDGSNFTLKIRSTKLEDSAMYFCASRPTFPNTEAFFGQGTRLTVV.